Listed below are T cell receptor beta chains from one sample, sequenced in a study of IL-32 and malignant T cell survival in cutaneous lymphoma. Sequencing was performed with immunoSEQ multiplex PCR; in TCRdb, only in-frame clones are kept and a portion is missing. In the table there are about 900 clones, approximately 84% of which are singletons. This specimen was blood, taken on day 0. These receptors all stem from a human donor with cutaneous T cell lymphoma. Each CDR3 is given with its conserved first and last residue. The order of the fields is D gene, clone size, V gene, J gene, CDR3 length, CDR3 DNA, CDR3 protein. D genes are given only for firm matches. A clone size is listed for some rows: how often the clone was seen (once, few, many), or a class if it is expanded.

NA	NA	TRBV13	TRBJ2-3	14	TGTGCCAGCAGCTCGACAGCTAGCACAGATACGCAGTATTTT	CASSSTASTDTQYF
NA	NA	TRBV21-1	TRBJ2-7	16	TGTGCCAGCAGCAAAGCGGAGAGTCTGCAGGGGCCCGAGCAGTACTTC	CASSKAESLQGPEQYF
NA	NA	TRBV6-4	TRBJ1-5	15	TGTGCCAGCAGTGACCGGACAGCCGGGGAACAGCCCCAGCATTTT	CASSDRTAGEQPQHF
NA	NA	TRBV25-1	TRBJ2-2	11	TGTGCCAGCACCGACACCGGGGAGCTGTTTTTT	CASTDTGELFF
NA	NA	TRBV7-8	TRBJ1-1	12	TGTGCCAGCAGCCGAGCGAACACTGAAGCTTTCTTT	CASSRANTEAFF
NA	NA	TRBV7-8	TRBJ2-7	14	TGTGCCAGCAGCCAACAAGGACAGTCCTACGAGCAGTACTTC	CASSQQGQSYEQYF
NA	NA	TRBV6-1	TRBJ1-2	13	TGTGCCAGCCAGGTCGGGGGAAACTATGGCTACACCTTC	CASQVGGNYGYTF
TRBD1	NA	TRBV19	TRBJ2-1	14	TGTGCCAGTAACAAGGGACAGGGTGGAAATGAGCAGTTCTTC	CASNKGQGGNEQFF
NA	NA	TRBV5-1	TRBJ1-2	16	TGCGCCAGCAGCCCGGATACCGGACGGGGGGACTATGGCTACACCTTC	CASSPDTGRGDYGYTF
NA	NA	TRBV5-1	TRBJ1-6	15	TGCGCCAGCAGCTTGGCGACAGGTGGATTTGGACCCCTCCACTTT	CASSLATGGFGPLHF
NA	few	TRBV5-1	TRBJ2-7	16	TGCGCCAGCAGCTCGTCGCGGACGGTCACGGTCTACGAGCAGTACTTC	CASSSSRTVTVYEQYF
TRBD1	NA	TRBV5-6	TRBJ2-1	15	TGTGCCAGCAGCTACCGGGACAGGGTATATTTTGAGCAGTTCTTC	CASSYRDRVYFEQFF
NA	NA	TRBV11-2	TRBJ1-2	14	TGTGCCAGCAGCTTAAATGAGGTTAACTATGGCTACACCTTC	CASSLNEVNYGYTF
NA	once	TRBV19	TRBJ2-2	15	TGTGCCAGTAGTCTCCGGCCGCTCCCCCACGGGGAGCTGTTTTTT	CASSLRPLPHGELFF
NA	NA	TRBV5-4	TRBJ1-1	14	TGTGCCAGCAGCCTGAGTTTTGGAGGGACTGAAGCTTTCTTT	CASSLSFGGTEAFF
NA	NA	TRBV28	TRBJ2-7	14	TGTGCCAGCAGTTTCAGGCCGCCTCCCTACGAGCAGTACTTC	CASSFRPPPYEQYF
NA	NA	TRBV5-1	TRBJ2-3	14	TGCGCCAGCAGCCCCGGACAGAGCACAGATACGCAGTATTTT	CASSPGQSTDTQYF
NA	NA	TRBV29-1	TRBJ2-3	10	TGCAGCGTTTCAGAGGGTACGCAGTATTTT	CSVSEGTQYF
NA	NA	TRBV9	TRBJ2-1	12	TGTGCCAGCAGCGTAGAAGGGAATGAGCAGTTCTTC	CASSVEGNEQFF
NA	NA	TRBV6-1	TRBJ2-5	13	TGTGCCAGCAGTGAATATGGGGAGGAGACCCAGTACTTC	CASSEYGEETQYF
NA	NA	TRBV7-2	TRBJ2-3	14	TGTGCCAGCAGCTCCCGGGGGTCAGGGGATACGCAGTATTTT	CASSSRGSGDTQYF
NA	NA	TRBV7-2	TRBJ2-3	16	TGTGCCAGCAGCCCGCTAGTCCCTTCCCTCACAGATACGCAGTATTTT	CASSPLVPSLTDTQYF
NA	NA	TRBV4-1	TRBJ1-1	15	TGCGCCAGCAGCCAAGATACGTCCGAAGACACTGAAGCTTTCTTT	CASSQDTSEDTEAFF
TRBD1	few	TRBV27	TRBJ1-2	13	TGTGCCAGCAGTCCAGGACAGGGGCGGGGCTACACCTTC	CASSPGQGRGYTF
TRBD1	NA	TRBV12-5	TRBJ1-6	14	TGTGCTAGTGGTTTGGACAGGGGGTTTTCACCCCTCCACTTT	CASGLDRGFSPLHF
NA	NA	TRBV7-8	TRBJ2-2	17	TGTGCCAGCAGCTTAGCGCAGAGTAGGCAGATCACCAGGGAGCTGTTTTTT	CASSLAQSRQITRELFF
NA	NA	TRBV30	TRBJ1-5	13	TGTGCCTGGAGTTCCGATGCCAATCAGCCCCAGCATTTT	CAWSSDANQPQHF
NA	NA	TRBV6-1	TRBJ1-5	15	TGTGCCAGCAGTGGAAGGGAGGGGAGCAATCAGCCCCAGCATTTT	CASSGREGSNQPQHF
TRBD2	NA	TRBV2	TRBJ2-7	18	TGTGCCAGCAGTTTCCGGACTAGCGGGGGATTGAGCTCCTACGAGCAGTACTTC	CASSFRTSGGLSSYEQYF
NA	NA	TRBV7-2	TRBJ2-7	15	TGTGCCAGCAGCAGTTCCCTTCCTACAAACTACGAGCAGTACTTC	CASSSSLPTNYEQYF
TRBD1	NA	TRBV15	TRBJ2-6	16	TGTGCCACCAGCGGACAGGGTATCTCTGGGGCCAACGTCCTGACTTTC	CATSGQGISGANVLTF
TRBD2	once	TRBV5-1	TRBJ2-1	16	TGCGCCAGCAGCTGGGGGACTAGCGGGGGCCCGGGAGAGCAGTTCTTC	CASSWGTSGGPGEQFF
TRBD2	NA	TRBV7-2	TRBJ2-7	15	TGTGCCAGCAGCTTATTTGGGTCAGCGGGGGACGAGCAGTACTTC	CASSLFGSAGDEQYF
NA	once	TRBV7-9	TRBJ1-5	17	TGTGCCAGCAGCTTAGTGGACAGCAGATATAGCAATCAGCCCCAGCATTTT	CASSLVDSRYSNQPQHF
NA	NA	TRBV28	TRBJ2-1	15	TGTGCCAGCAGCAGGGTCCTAACAAGCTACAATGAGCAGTTCTTC	CASSRVLTSYNEQFF
TRBD2	once	TRBV4-2	TRBJ2-3	16	TGTGCCAGCAGCCAACCCGAGGTAGCGGGGGGGAGTACGCAGTATTTT	CASSQPEVAGGSTQYF
TRBD1	NA	TRBV2	TRBJ1-1	13	TGTGCCAGCTACAGGGACAGGAACACTGAAGCTTTCTTT	CASYRDRNTEAFF
NA	NA	TRBV19	TRBJ2-7	16	TGTGCCAGTAGTATTGAGGCGGGTGGAGGATGGGCCGAGCAGTACTTC	CASSIEAGGGWAEQYF
NA	NA	TRBV2	TRBJ2-2	13	TGTGCCAGCAGACCGGAGGGCACCGGGGAGCTGTTTTTT	CASRPEGTGELFF
NA	NA	TRBV30	TRBJ2-1	13	TGTGCCTGGAGTGGGTCGAGTAGGGCTGAGCAGTTCTTC	CAWSGSSRAEQFF